Each of the 22 T cell receptor beta chains below was sequenced from the same sample in a study of blood T cell repertoires in COVID-19. The method was immunoSEQ multiplex PCR; TCRdb's version includes in-frame clones alone and lacks a portion of them. Of about 83,000 clones in the sample, more than 75% are singletons; the top ten hold 8%. The material sequenced was peripheral blood. Receptors were obtained from a man older than 75 with active or convalescent COVID-19.

This sequence joins TRBV24-1 and TRBJ2-3; D is possibly TRBD1 (6 bases). CDR3 length: 15 amino acids. The germline CDR1 and CDR2 sequences are KGHDR and SFDVKD. Trimming stripped 1 base from V and 9 bases from J, with 16 bases between. CDR3 sequence: CATSDFSVPTGTQYF. As DNA, the CDR3 is TGTGCCACCAGTGATTTTAGTGTCCCTACAGGGACGCAGTATTTT.

The chain employs TRBV27 and TRBJ2-7; 8 bases match TRBD1. With V trimmed by 5 bases and J by 5 bases, 8 bases remained unmatched. The CDR3 extends over 14 amino acids. Germline V gene lookup returns CDR1 MNHEY and CDR2 SMNVEV (reference sequence). This CDR3 is CASSRVGQGHEQYV. The CDR3 nucleotides are TGTGCCAGCAGTCGAGTAGGACAGGGCCACGAGCAGTACGTC.

The rearrangement links TRBV5-1 to TRBJ1-2; D is ambiguous. CDR3 length: 14 amino acids. Germline values: CDR1 SGHRS, CDR2 YFSETQ. Trimming took off 0 bases at V and 0 bases at J, with 6 bases between the two ends. The CDR3: CASSLGTANYGYTF. The CDR3 nucleotides are TGCGCCAGCAGCTTGGGTACAGCTAACTATGGCTACACCTTC.

This clone was seen more than once but under ten times. The V and J genes are TRBV11-2 and TRBJ1-6, with D unresolved. Looked up from germline, CDR1 is SGHAT and CDR2 is FQNNGV. The CDR3 covers 13 residues. The V gene lost 5 bases and the J gene lost 5 bases, with 7 bases spanning the gap. CDR3 DNA sequence: TGTGCCAGCAGCCCGTCCGATAATTCACCCCTCCACTTT. This codes for CASSPSDNSPLHF. Drawing the rest from reference TRBV11-2 and TRBJ1-6, the complete variable domain is EAGVAQSPRYKIIEKRQSVAFWCNPISGHATLYWYQQILGQGPKLLIQFQNNGVVDDSQLPKDRFSAERLKGVDSTLKIQPAKLEDSAVYLCASSPSDNSPLHFGNGTRLTVT.

The chain uses TRBV19 and TRBJ2-2; D uncertain. This CDR3 region has 16 residues. Germline V gene lookup returns CDR1 LNHDA and CDR2 SQIVND (reference sequence). Trimming stripped 3 bases from V and 5 bases from J, with 16 bases between. For the CDR3, the DNA is TGTGCCAGTAGTATGGAGAGTAGCCTCGGTACCGGGGAGCTGTTTTTT. Translated, it gives CASSMESSLGTGELFF.

CDR3 protein: CASSRPGQGYNEQFF. As DNA, the CDR3 is TGTGCCAGCAGCCGGCCGGGACAGGGCTACAATGAGCAGTTCTTC. This chain uses TRBV6-5 with TRBJ2-1; 9 bases are a match to TRBD1. V trimming: 6 bases; J trimming: 3 bases; junction bases outside the gene matches: 6. The CDR3 has 15 amino acids. Germline loops: CDR1 MNHEY, CDR2 SVGAGI.

This sequence joins TRBV19 and TRBJ2-2; 9 nucleotides agree with TRBD1. This CDR3 has 14 residues. V was pared by 7 bases and J by 4 bases, with 4 bases of the junction left unmatched. Germline CDR1 is LNHDA and CDR2 is SQIVND (reference sequence). The CDR3 here is CASTWTGVTGELFF. The CDR3 coding sequence is TGTGCCAGTACGTGGACAGGGGTCACCGGGGAGCTGTTTTTT.

As to this clone: This sample includes further DNA sequences coding for the same CDR3. The rearrangement links TRBV5-4 to TRBJ1-2; TRBD1 matches at 7 bases. This CDR3 has 13 residues. V shed 2 bases and J 2 bases; nucleotides not matched to a gene: 0. Germline loops: CDR1 SGHNT, CDR2 YYREEE (reference sequence). The DNA for the CDR3 is TGTGCCAGCAGCTTACAGGGGAACTATGGCTACACCTTC. Translation gives CASSLQGNYGYTF. Based on the CDR3 plus reference TRBV5-4 and TRBJ1-2, the full variable domain is ETGVTQSPTHLIKTRGQQVTLRCSSQSGHNTVSWYQQALGQGPQFIFQYYREEENGRGNFPPRFSGLQFPNYSSELNVNALELDDSALYLCASSLQGNYGYTFGSGTRLTVV.

The rearrangement joins TRBV5-1 to TRBJ1-1; TRBD1 matches at 11 bases. Trimming took 4 bases from V and 7 from J; bases not matched to a gene: 3. The CDR3 totals 13 residues. Per germline, CDR1 SGHRS and CDR2 YFSETQ. CDR3 sequence reads: CASSRTGGGEAFF. In nucleotides, the CDR3 is TGCGCCAGCAGCAGGACAGGGGGCGGTGAAGCTTTCTTT.

This chain uses TRBV15 with TRBJ2-1; 7 bases agree with TRBD2. Germline lookup yields CDR1 LNHNV and CDR2 YYDKDF (reference sequence). The CDR3 runs to 14 residues. Trimming removed 8 bases from V and 0 bases from J; junction bases left unmatched: 4. The CDR3 sequence: CATRDYSSYNEQFF. CDR3 coding DNA: TGTGCCACCCGGGACTATAGCTCCTACAATGAGCAGTTCTTC.

J is TRBJ2-3 and V is TRBV5-5, with TRBD2 matching 11 bases. This CDR3 contains 14 residues. V was clipped by 4 bases and J by 5 bases; unmatched bases: 3. The germline V gene has CDR1 SGHKS and CDR2 YYEKEE (reference sequence). CDR3 amino acids: CASSEGLAEDTQYF. In nucleotides, the CDR3 is TGTGCCAGCAGCGAGGGACTAGCGGAAGATACGCAGTATTTT. Supplemented by reference TRBV5-5 and TRBJ2-3, the full variable domain reads DAGVTQSPTHLIKTRGQQVTLRCSPISGHKSVSWYQQVLGQGPQFIFQYYEKEERGRGNFPDRFSARQFPNYSSELNVNALLLGDSALYLCASSEGLAEDTQYFGPGTRLTVL.

The rearrangement links TRBV7-9 to TRBJ2-3, with D maybe TRBD1 (6 bases). The CDR3 has 15 amino acids. Deletions cut 5 bases from V and 1 base from J, with 13 bases between. CDR1 SEHNR and CDR2 FQNEAQ come from the germline V gene (reference sequence). The CDR3 nucleotides are TGTGCCAGCAGCCTACGGGACACCCGCACAGATACGCAGTATTTT. It encodes CASSLRDTRTDTQYF.

CDR3: CASTQRSNQPQHF. CDR3 in DNA: TGTGCCAGCACGCAACGGAGCAATCAGCCCCAGCATTTT. The rearrangement uses TRBV12-3 or TRBV12-4 and TRBJ1-5; no clear D. Trimming removed 7 bases from V and 1 base from J, with 8 bases in between. This CDR3 has 13 amino acids.

In DNA form, the CDR3 reads TGTGCCAGCAGCCTGGGGACAGGGCGAGAGAACACTGAAGCTTTCTTT. It codes for CASSLGTGRENTEAFF. The genes are TRBV11-3 and TRBJ1-1; 9 bases fit TRBD1. CDR1 and CDR2 (germline): SGHNT, YENEEA. Trimming cost V 5 bases and J 1 base; bases outside gene matches: 8. This CDR3 is 16 amino acids long. The variable domain in full, with the rest retrieved from reference TRBV11-3 and TRBJ1-1, is EAGVVQSPRYKIIEKKQPVAFWCNPISGHNTLYWYLQNLGQGPELLIRYENEEAVDDSQLPKDRFSAERLKGVDSTLKIQPAELGDSAVYLCASSLGTGRENTEAFFGQGTRLTVV.

This CDR3 reads CAGGVGGLNSPLHF. CDR3 coding DNA: TGTGCCGGGGGGGTAGGCGGGTTGAATTCACCCCTCCACTTT. This chain joins TRBV6-5 and TRBJ1-6, with a tentative D call TRBD1 (5 bases). Trimming pared 11 bases from V and 7 bases from J, leaving 18 bases between. Germline V gene sequence: CDR1 MNHEY, CDR2 SVGAGI. The CDR3 is 14 residues long.

V usage is TRBV7-9 and J usage is TRBJ1-2; D is unclear. Looked up from germline, CDR1 is SEHNR and CDR2 is FQNEAQ (reference sequence). The germline V and J ends were trimmed by 2 bases and 6 bases, with 16 bases remaining between them. The CDR3 totals 15 residues. The CDR3 loop is CASSLMSDSLDGYTF. CDR3 bases: TGTGCCAGCAGCTTAATGTCCGACTCGTTGGATGGCTACACCTTC.

This chain joins TRBV28 and TRBJ2-1, with a weak D call TRBD2 (7 bases). V lost 5 bases, J lost 1 base, and 9 bases lay in between. The CDR3 loop spans 14 amino acids. Germline CDR1 reads MDHEN; CDR2 reads SYDVKM. The CDR3 region has the DNA TGTGCCAGCAGTAAGGGGGGGTCCTACAATGAGCAGTTCTTC. Protein product: CASSKGGSYNEQFF.

This rearrangement joins TRBV21-1 to TRBJ1-4; the table assigns TRBD1, which was not confirmed against the DNA. TRBV21-1 is a pseudogene. The CDR3 covers 16 residues. In nucleotides, the CDR3 is TGTGCCAGCAGCCAGGGAAGAGCCCCCGGCGGTGAAAAACTGTTTTTT. This encodes CASSQGRAPGGEKLFF.

The chain is built from TRBV30 and TRBJ1-2; maybe TRBD1 (5 bases). From germline, CDR1 is GTSNPN and CDR2 SVGIG (reference sequence). The CDR3 totals 12 residues. V gave up 7 bases and J gave up 2 bases, with 11 bases separating them. The CDR3 DNA sequence: TGTGCCTTCTCGCGGGGGAACTATGGCTACACCTTC. The encoded protein is CAFSRGNYGYTF.

The count of this clone is one. The rearrangement joins TRBV5-4 to TRBJ1-2; D gene unclear. V was shortened by 3 bases and J by 6 bases, with 12 bases between the two germline ends. Looked up from germline, CDR1 is SGHNT and CDR2 is YYREEE (reference sequence). The CDR3 sequence is 13 residues long. The CDR3: CASSSWALNGYTF. CDR3 sequence (DNA): TGTGCCAGCAGCTCCTGGGCCTTAAATGGCTACACCTTC.

In this sample, this clone turned up once. V usage is TRBV7-8 and J usage is TRBJ1-1; D may be TRBD1 (5 bases). Germline V lookup: CDR1 SGHVS, CDR2 FQNEAQ. Trimming stripped 6 bases from V and 10 bases from J, with 21 bases between. CDR3 length: 14 amino acids. The CDR3 nucleotides are TGTGCCAGCAGTAAAGACTTGTTGAGGCAGGGAGCTTTCTTT. It encodes CASSKDLLRQGAFF. The full variable domain, its missing parts supplied by reference TRBV7-8 and TRBJ1-1, is GAGVSQSPRYKVAKRGQDVALRCDPISGHVSLFWYQQALGQGPEFLTYFQNEAQLDKSGLPSDRFFAERPEGSVSTLKIQRTQQEDSAVYLCASSKDLLRQGAFFGQGTRLTVV.

The chain links TRBV7-2 to TRBJ1-6; D is unclear. Trimming left V 8 bases short and J 10 bases short, with 24 bases between. Looked up from germline, CDR1 is SGHTA and CDR2 is FQGNSA. The CDR3 sequence is 16 residues long. The CDR3 here is CASGYARSRRESPLHF. CDR3 in DNA: TGTGCCAGCGGCTACGCGCGCTCAAGGAGAGAATCACCCCTCCACTTT.